The TCR beta chain described here comes from a study of T-cell memory formation after mild COVID-19. Study-wide points: CD4+ contracting clones lay mainly in CM and EM, CD8+ ones in EMRA. Second-wave clones reaching peak frequency on day 37 lacked confirmed SARS-CoV-2 specificity.

Worth noting for this clonotype: Antigen unknown.

The CDR3 spans 15 residues. CDR1 DFQATT and CDR2 SNEGSKA come from the germline V gene (reference sequence). Between the trimmed V and J ends, which lost 4 bases and 6 bases, there was a span of 22 bases. TCRdb redid the calling of the 5' RACE reads with MiXCR, one entry per CDR3 protein. The sample lists about 180,000 distinct CDR3 sequences; roughly 17% were seen once. The TCR was taken from an adult woman who had mild COVID-19 (a few samples of this study predate the infection). Cell type and time point are not known. The chain is built from TRBV20-1 and TRBJ2-7; the D gene is possibly TRBD2 (6 bases). Sequenced: PBMCs or a T cell subset sorted from them (not recorded which). The CDR3 region has the DNA TGCAGTGCTATCGTAGCGGACCGATTAAGGGGCGAGCAGTACTTC. It specifies CSAIVADRLRGEQYF.